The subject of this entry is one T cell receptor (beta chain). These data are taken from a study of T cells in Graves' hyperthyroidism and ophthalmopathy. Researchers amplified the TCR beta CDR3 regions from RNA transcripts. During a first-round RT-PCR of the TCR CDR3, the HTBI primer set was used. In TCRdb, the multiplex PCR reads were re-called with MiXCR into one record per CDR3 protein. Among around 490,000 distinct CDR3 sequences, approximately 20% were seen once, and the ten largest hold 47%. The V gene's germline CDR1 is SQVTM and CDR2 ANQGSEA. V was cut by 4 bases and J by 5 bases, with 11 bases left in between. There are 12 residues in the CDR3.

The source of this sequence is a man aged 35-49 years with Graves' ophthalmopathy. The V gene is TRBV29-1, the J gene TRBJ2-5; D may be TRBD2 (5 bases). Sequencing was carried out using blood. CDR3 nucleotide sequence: TGCAGCGTTGTTACCGGGGTGGAGACCCAGTACTTC. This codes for CSVVTGVETQYF.